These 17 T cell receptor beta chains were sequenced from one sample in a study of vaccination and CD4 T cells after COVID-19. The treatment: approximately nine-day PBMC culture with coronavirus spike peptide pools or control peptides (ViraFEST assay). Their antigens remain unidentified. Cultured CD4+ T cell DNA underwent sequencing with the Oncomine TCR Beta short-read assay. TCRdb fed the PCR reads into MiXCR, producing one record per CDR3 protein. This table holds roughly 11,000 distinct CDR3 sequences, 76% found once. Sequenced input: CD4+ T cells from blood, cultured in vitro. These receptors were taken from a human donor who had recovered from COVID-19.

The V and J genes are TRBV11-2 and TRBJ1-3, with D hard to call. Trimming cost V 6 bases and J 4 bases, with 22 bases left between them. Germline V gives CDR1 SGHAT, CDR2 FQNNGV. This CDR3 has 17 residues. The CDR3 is CASRLSTLGTAGNTIYF. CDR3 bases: TGTGCCAGCAGACTCTCGACCCTTGGAACTGCCGGAAACACCATATATTTT.

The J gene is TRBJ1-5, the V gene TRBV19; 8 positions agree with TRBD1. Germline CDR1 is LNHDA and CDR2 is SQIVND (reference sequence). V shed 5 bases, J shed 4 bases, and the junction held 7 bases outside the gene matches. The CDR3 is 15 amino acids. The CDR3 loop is CASSSGTGTNQPQHF. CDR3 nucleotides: TGTGCCAGTAGTTCCGGGACAGGTACTAATCAGCCCCAGCATTTT.

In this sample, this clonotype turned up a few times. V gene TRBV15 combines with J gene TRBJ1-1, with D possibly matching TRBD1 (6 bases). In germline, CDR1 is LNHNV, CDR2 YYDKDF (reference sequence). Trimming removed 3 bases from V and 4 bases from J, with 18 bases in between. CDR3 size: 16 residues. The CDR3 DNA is TGTGCCACCAGCAGGGGCGTGGGGGCTGAGAGCACTGAAGCTTTCTTT. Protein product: CATSRGVGAESTEAFF.

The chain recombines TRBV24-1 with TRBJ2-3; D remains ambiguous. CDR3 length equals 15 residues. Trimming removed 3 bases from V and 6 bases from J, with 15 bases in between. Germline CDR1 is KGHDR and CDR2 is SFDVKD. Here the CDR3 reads CATSDPGSGRDTQYF. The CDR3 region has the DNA TGTGCCACCAGTGATCCCGGTTCCGGCAGGGATACGCAGTATTTT.

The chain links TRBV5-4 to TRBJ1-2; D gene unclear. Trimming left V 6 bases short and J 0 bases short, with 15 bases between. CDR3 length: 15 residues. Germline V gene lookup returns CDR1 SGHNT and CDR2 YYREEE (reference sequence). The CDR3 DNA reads TGTGCCAGCAACGTCCTCGAGAGGGCTAACTATGGCTACACCTTC. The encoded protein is CASNVLERANYGYTF.

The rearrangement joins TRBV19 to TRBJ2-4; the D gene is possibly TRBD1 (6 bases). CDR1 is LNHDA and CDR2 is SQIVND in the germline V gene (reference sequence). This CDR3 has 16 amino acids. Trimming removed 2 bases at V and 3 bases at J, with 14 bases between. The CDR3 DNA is TGTGCCAGTAGTATAAACAGGGATGGGGGCAAAAACATTCAGTACTTC. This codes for CASSINRDGGKNIQYF. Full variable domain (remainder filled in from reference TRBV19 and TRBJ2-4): DGGITQSPKYLFRKEGQNVTLSCEQNLNHDAMYWYRQDPGQGLRLIYYSQIVNDFQKGDIAEGYSVSREKKESFPLTVTSAQKNPTAFYLCASSINRDGGKNIQYFGAGTRLSVL.

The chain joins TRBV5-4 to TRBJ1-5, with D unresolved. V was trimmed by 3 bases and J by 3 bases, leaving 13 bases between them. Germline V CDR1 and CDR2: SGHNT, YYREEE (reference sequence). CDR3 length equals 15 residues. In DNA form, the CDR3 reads TGTGCCAGCAGCTCTGGTCCGGTGAACAATCAGCCCCAGCATTTT. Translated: CASSSGPVNNQPQHF.

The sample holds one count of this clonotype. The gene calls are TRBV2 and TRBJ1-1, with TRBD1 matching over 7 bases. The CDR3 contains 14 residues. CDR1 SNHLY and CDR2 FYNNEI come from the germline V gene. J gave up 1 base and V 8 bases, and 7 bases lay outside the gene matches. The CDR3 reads CASRRTGSNTEAFF. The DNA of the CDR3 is TGTGCCAGCCGTCGGACAGGATCGAACACTGAAGCTTTCTTT.

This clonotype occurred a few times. The CDR3: CASSATALGRHGYTF. DNA of the CDR3: TGTGCCAGCAGTGCGACGGCCCTAGGTCGGCATGGCTACACCTTC. The chain combines TRBV2 with TRBJ1-2; D not certain. The CDR3 runs 15 residues. V lost 4 bases, J lost 6 bases, and 18 bases lay in between. Germline V lookup: CDR1 SNHLY, CDR2 FYNNEI.

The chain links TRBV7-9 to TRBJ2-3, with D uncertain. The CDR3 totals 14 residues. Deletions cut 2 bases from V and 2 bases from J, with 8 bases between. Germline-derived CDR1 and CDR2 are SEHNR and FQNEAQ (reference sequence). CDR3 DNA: TGTGCCAGCAGCTTACTGTTACACACAGATACGCAGTATTTT. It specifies CASSLLLHTDTQYF.

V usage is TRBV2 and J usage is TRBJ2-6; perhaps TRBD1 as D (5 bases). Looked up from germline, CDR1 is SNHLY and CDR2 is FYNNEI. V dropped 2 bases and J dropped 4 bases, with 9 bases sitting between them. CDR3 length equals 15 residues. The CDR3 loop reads CASSERGFGANVLTF. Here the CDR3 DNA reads TGTGCCAGCAGTGAAAGGGGCTTCGGGGCCAACGTCCTGACTTTC.

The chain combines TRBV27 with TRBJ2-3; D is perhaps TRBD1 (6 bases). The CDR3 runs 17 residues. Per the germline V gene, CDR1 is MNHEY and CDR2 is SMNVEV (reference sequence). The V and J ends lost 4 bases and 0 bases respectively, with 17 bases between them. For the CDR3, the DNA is TGTGCCAGCAGTTCACCTTCGGGACAAAGAAGCACAGATACGCAGTATTTT. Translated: CASSSPSGQRSTDTQYF.

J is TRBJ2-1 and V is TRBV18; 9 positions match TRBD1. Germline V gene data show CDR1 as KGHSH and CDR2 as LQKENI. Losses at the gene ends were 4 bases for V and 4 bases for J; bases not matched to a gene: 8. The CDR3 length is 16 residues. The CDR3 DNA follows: TGTGCCAGCTCACTACGACCCGGGACAGGGTACAATGAGCAGTTCTTC. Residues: CASSLRPGTGYNEQFF. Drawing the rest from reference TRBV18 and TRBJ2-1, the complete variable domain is NAGVMQNPRHLVRRRGQEARLRCSPMKGHSHVYWYRQLPEEGLKFMVYLQKENIIDESGMPKERFSAEFPKEGPSILRIQQVVRGDSAAYFCASSLRPGTGYNEQFFGPGTRLTVL.

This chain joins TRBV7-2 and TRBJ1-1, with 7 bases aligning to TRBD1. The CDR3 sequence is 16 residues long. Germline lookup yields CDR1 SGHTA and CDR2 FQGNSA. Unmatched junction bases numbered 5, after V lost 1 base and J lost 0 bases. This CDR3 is CASSLVPGTVNTEAFF. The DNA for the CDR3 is TGTGCCAGCAGCTTAGTCCCCGGGACAGTGAACACTGAAGCTTTCTTT.

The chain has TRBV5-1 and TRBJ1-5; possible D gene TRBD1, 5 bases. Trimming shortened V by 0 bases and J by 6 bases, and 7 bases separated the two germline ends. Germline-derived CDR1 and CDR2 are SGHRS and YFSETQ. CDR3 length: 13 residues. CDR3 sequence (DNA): TGCGCCAGCAGCTTGGGGGGCGGTCAGCCCCAGCATTTT. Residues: CASSLGGGQPQHF.

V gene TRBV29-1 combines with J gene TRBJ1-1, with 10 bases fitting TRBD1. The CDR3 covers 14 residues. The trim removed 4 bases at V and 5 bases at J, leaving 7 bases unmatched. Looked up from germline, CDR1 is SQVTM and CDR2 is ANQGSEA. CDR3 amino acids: CSVGPGQGMTEAFF. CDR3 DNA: TGCAGCGTTGGTCCGGGACAGGGGATGACTGAAGCTTTCTTT.

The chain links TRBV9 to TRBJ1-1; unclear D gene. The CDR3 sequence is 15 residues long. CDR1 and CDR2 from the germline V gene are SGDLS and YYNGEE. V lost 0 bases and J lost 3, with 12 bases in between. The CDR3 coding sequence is TGTGCCAGCAGCGTAGGGGTTTGGGAACACACTGAAGCTTTCTTT. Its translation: CASSVGVWEHTEAFF.